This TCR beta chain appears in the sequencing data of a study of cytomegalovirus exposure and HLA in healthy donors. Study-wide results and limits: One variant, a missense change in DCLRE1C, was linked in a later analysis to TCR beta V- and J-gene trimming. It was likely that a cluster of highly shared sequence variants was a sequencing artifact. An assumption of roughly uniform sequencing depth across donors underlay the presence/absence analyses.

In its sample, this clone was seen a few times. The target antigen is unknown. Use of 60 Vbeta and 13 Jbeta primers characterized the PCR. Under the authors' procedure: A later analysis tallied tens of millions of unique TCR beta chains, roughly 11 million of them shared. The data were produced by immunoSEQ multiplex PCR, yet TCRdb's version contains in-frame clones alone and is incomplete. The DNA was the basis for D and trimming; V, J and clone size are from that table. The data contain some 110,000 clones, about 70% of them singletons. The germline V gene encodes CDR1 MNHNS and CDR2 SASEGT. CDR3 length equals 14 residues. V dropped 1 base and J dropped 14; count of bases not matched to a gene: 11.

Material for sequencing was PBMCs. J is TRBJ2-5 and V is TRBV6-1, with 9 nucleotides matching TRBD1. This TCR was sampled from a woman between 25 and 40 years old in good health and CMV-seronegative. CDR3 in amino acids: CASSEGTGGEVQYF. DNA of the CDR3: TGTGCCAGCAGTGAAGGTACAGGGGGCGAGGTTCAATACTTC.